This TCR beta chain was identified in a study of T cells in Graves' hyperthyroidism and ophthalmopathy. Study conclusions and caveats: A median 6.5 months before onset, the model predicted ophthalmopathy.

In its sample, this clonotype was seen many times. What it recognizes is unknown. The CDR3 length is 15 residues. With 4 bases clipped from V and 2 bases from J, the junction kept 3 bases outside the gene matches. Clinical symptoms, serum thyroxine and TRAb, thyroid ultrasound and orbital computed tomography together formed the diagnostic basis. RNA transcripts yielded amplified TCR beta CDR3 regions. TCR CDR3 underwent first-round RT-PCR with the HTBI primer set. TCRdb re-called the multiplex PCR reads with MiXCR, one entry per CDR3 protein. The table lists some 490,000 distinct CDR3 sequences, 20% to 25% of them singletons.

Material for sequencing was blood. V gene TRBV12-3 or TRBV12-4 combines with J gene TRBJ2-1; TRBD1 aligns across 9 bases. The sequence derives from a woman in her seventies with Graves' ophthalmopathy. CDR3 DNA: TGTGCCAGCAGTTCCGGACAGGGGACCTACAATGAGCAGTTCTTC. This sequence encodes CASSSGQGTYNEQFF.